Presented here are 19 T cell receptor beta chains from one specimen sequenced in a study of STAT3 mutations in large granular lymphocyte leukemia. Findings and caveats of the study: At least one immunodominant TCR beta clonotype appeared in every T-cell large granular lymphocyte leukemia patient.

Their antigens are not known. This table comes from immunoSEQ multiplex PCR, and its TCRdb copy is limited to in-frame clones, with some not included. Among approximately 27,000 clones listed, more than 60% were seen once. The sequenced sample consisted of peripheral blood mononuclear cells. The source is a woman between 45 and 65 years old with T-cell large granular lymphocyte leukemia. Some clones in this sample may be carry-over from other donors' samples.

This chain joins TRBV4-3 and TRBJ1-4, with D possibly TRBD1 on 6 matching bases. In germline, CDR1 is LGHNA, CDR2 YSLEER. CDR3 length: 17 residues. V shed 0 bases and J shed 5 bases, with 16 bases lying between them. This chain's CDR3 is CASSQDLGLRGNEKLFF. CDR3 DNA: TGCGCCAGCAGCCAAGATCTAGGATTGAGGGGGAATGAAAAACTGTTTTTT.

DNA for the CDR3: TGTGCCAGCAGCCCCATCAGGCCGGGAGGCTACTCCTACGAGCAGTACTTC. Its protein product is CASSPIRPGGYSYEQYF. The J gene is TRBJ2-7, the V gene TRBV5-6; 7 bases match TRBD2. With 4 bases clipped from V and 0 bases from J, the junction kept 13 bases outside the gene matches. The germline V gene encodes CDR1 SGHDT and CDR2 YYEEEE. The CDR3 consists of 17 residues. The entire variable domain, with the rest obtained from reference TRBV5-6 and TRBJ2-7, is as follows: DAGVTQSPTHLIKTRGQQVTLRCSPKSGHDTVSWYQQALGQGPQFIFQYYEEEERQRGNFPDRFSGHQFPNYSSELNVNALLLGDSALYLCASSPIRPGGYSYEQYFGPGTRLTVT.

This clone showed up just once. The chain combines TRBV5-1 with TRBJ1-2, with D possibly TRBD1 on 5 matching bases. The CDR3 is made up of 13 amino acids. V gave up 0 bases and J gave up 4 bases, with 7 bases separating them. Looked up from germline, CDR1 is SGHRS and CDR2 is YFSETQ. The CDR3: CASSLDRIYGYTF. In DNA, the CDR3 is TGCGCCAGCAGCTTGGACAGGATCTATGGCTACACCTTC.

J is TRBJ2-1 and V is TRBV7-9; D gene unclear. This CDR3 is 14 amino acids long. V lost 8 bases, J lost 5 bases, and 16 bases lay in between. Germline V CDR1 and CDR2: SEHNR, FQNEAQ (reference sequence). CDR3 residues: CASSHGEGHNEQFF. CDR3 sequence (DNA): TGTGCCAGCTCCCACGGAGAAGGCCACAATGAGCAGTTCTTC.

The rearrangement links TRBV9 to TRBJ2-5; 7 bases align to TRBD2. CDR3 size: 16 residues. After removal of 0 bases from V and 5 bases from J, the junction contained 10 bases not matched to a gene. The germline gives CDR1 SGDLS, CDR2 YYNGEE. CDR3: CASSVGAAGVGETQYF. CDR3 in DNA: TGTGCCAGCAGCGTAGGGGCGGCGGGAGTCGGGGAGACCCAGTACTTC. The complete variable domain, with remaining parts taken from reference TRBV9 and TRBJ2-5, reads DSGVTQTPKHLITATGQRVTLRCSPRSGDLSVYWYQQSLDQGLQFLIQYYNGEERAKGNILERFSAQQFPDLHSELNLSSLELGDSALYFCASSVGAAGVGETQYFGPGTRLLVL.

The CDR3 reads CASSDTGRHTQYF. As DNA, the CDR3 is TGTGCCAGCAGCGATACAGGGCGGCATACGCAGTATTTT. This sequence joins TRBV7-9 and TRBJ2-3; D possibly corresponds to TRBD1 (6 bases). The CDR3 extends over 13 amino acids. Looked up from germline, CDR1 is SEHNR and CDR2 is FQNEAQ (reference sequence). V was cut by 5 bases and J by 7 bases, with 13 bases left in between.

The gene calls are TRBV7-2 and TRBJ2-4; D is possibly TRBD2 (5 bases). This CDR3 has 14 amino acids. CDR1 is SGHTA and CDR2 is FQGNSA in the germline V gene. Between the trimmed V and J ends, which lost 0 bases and 6 bases, there was a span of 9 bases. The CDR3 DNA reads as TGTGCCAGCAGCTTAGCAGCCGGGGTAAACATTCAGTACTTC. Translation: CASSLAAGVNIQYF.

The rearrangement uses TRBV11-1 and TRBJ2-1; TRBD2 matches at 12 bases. CDR1 is SGHAT and CDR2 is FQDESV in the germline V gene (reference sequence). The trim removed 2 bases at V and 4 bases at J, leaving 9 bases unmatched. The CDR3 extends over 18 amino acids. CDR3 in DNA: TGTGCCAGCAGCTTACACCTAGCGGGAGGGCCGGCGTACAATGAGCAGTTCTTC. Translation: CASSLHLAGGPAYNEQFF. The variable domain in full, with the rest retrieved from reference TRBV11-1 and TRBJ2-1, is EAEVAQSPRYKITEKSQAVAFWCDPISGHATLYWYRQILGQGPELLVQFQDESVVDDSQLPKDRFSAERLKGVDSTLKIQPAELGDSAMYLCASSLHLAGGPAYNEQFFGPGTRLTVL.

This clone was seen more than once but under ten times. The chain links TRBV18 to TRBJ2-7; D is perhaps TRBD1 or TRBD2 (7 bases each). V gave up 9 bases and J gave up 5 bases, with 11 bases separating them. The germline V gene encodes CDR1 KGHSH and CDR2 LQKENI. This CDR3 region has 11 residues. The CDR3 loop is CASSGGDEQYF. CDR3 nucleotides: TGTGCCAGTTCAGGGGGGGACGAGCAGTACTTC.

The DNA of the CDR3 is TGTGCCAGCTTTACCTATAAAGCGGGTGAGCAGTTCTTC. It specifies CASFTYKAGEQFF. V usage is TRBV2 and J usage is TRBJ2-1, with D tentatively TRBD2 (6 bases). Germline V CDR1 and CDR2: SNHLY, FYNNEI. Between the trimmed V and J ends, which lost 8 bases and 9 bases, there was a span of 17 bases. The CDR3 spans 13 residues.

The chain carries TRBV18 and TRBJ2-1; 7 bases map to TRBD1. V lost 4 bases and J lost 4; bases outside the gene matches: 4. CDR1 is KGHSH and CDR2 is LQKENI in the germline V gene. The CDR3 totals 14 residues. The CDR3 spells CASSRAGGYNEQFF. CDR3 DNA: TGTGCCAGCTCACGGGCAGGGGGTTACAATGAGCAGTTCTTC.

The V and J genes are TRBV7-8 and TRBJ2-5; D call uncertain. This CDR3 is built from 16 residues. V shed 2 bases and J shed 5 bases, with 18 bases lying between them. The germline CDR1 and CDR2 sequences are SGHVS and FQNEAQ. Here the CDR3 reads CASSLNGGNQPETQYF. DNA of the CDR3: TGTGCCAGCAGCTTAAACGGTGGGAATCAGCCCGAGACCCAGTACTTC.

The chain links TRBV5-4 to TRBJ1-1; no clear D gene. V was cut by 5 bases and J by 1 base, with 9 bases left in between. Germline V gives CDR1 SGHNT, CDR2 YYREEE (reference sequence). This CDR3 is built from 13 residues. CDR3 sequence: CASRPRENTEAFF. In DNA, the CDR3 is TGTGCCAGCAGACCAAGGGAGAACACTGAAGCTTTCTTT.

This clone was picked up a small number of times. One end of the junction varies from germline; a read error may be responsible. The chain links TRBV4-2 to TRBJ1-5; D perhaps matches TRBD1 (5 bases). The CDR3 extends over 15 amino acids. Germline CDR1 LGHNA, CDR2 YNFKEQ. The chain's CDR3 is CASSQEAVQGQPQHF. DNA of the CDR3: TGTGCCAGCAGTCAAGAGGCAGTTCAGGGTCAGCCCCAGCATTTT.

This clone was detected only once. The CDR3 sequence is CASSRTENTEAFF. The CDR3 DNA follows: TGTGCCAGCTCAAGGACAGAGAACACTGAAGCTTTCTTT. V gene TRBV18 combines with J gene TRBJ1-1; D is perhaps TRBD1 (6 bases). CDR3 length: 13 amino acids. Germline CDR1 is KGHSH and CDR2 is LQKENI. Trimming stripped 5 bases from V and 1 base from J, with 8 bases between.

The J gene is TRBJ1-1, the V gene TRBV19; a weak D match, TRBD1 (6 bases). CDR3 length equals 12 residues. Germline assignment: CDR1 LNHDA and CDR2 SQIVND (reference sequence). V was cut by 3 bases and J by 5 bases, with 7 bases left in between. CDR3 DNA: TGTGCCAGTAGTATGAGGGGGACTGAAGCTTTCTTT. It codes for CASSMRGTEAFF.

The chain couples TRBV18 to TRBJ2-3; 7 bases agree with TRBD2. This CDR3 comprises 15 residues. V gave up 2 bases and J gave up 2 bases; unmatched junction bases: 4. Per the germline V gene, CDR1 is KGHSH and CDR2 is LQKENI. In nucleotides, the CDR3 is TGTGCCAGCTCACCAGGAGGGAGGGCCACAGATACGCAGTATTTT. The encoded protein is CASSPGGRATDTQYF. The entire variable domain, with the rest obtained from reference TRBV18 and TRBJ2-3, is as follows: NAGVMQNPRHLVRRRGQEARLRCSPMKGHSHVYWYRQLPEEGLKFMVYLQKENIIDESGMPKERFSAEFPKEGPSILRIQQVVRGDSAAYFCASSPGGRATDTQYFGPGTRLTVL.

This clone is a singleton in its sample. This chain joins TRBV15 and TRBJ2-7; tentatively, D is TRBD2 (6 bases). This CDR3 contains 15 residues. Germline CDR1 reads LNHNV; CDR2 reads YYDKDF (reference sequence). Trimming took 0 bases from V and 2 from J, leaving 11 bases between them. The CDR3 DNA reads as TGTGCCACCAGCAGAGATCTGGGGGGAACCTACGAGCAGTACTTC. Translating it yields CATSRDLGGTYEQYF.

The chain joins TRBV5-5 to TRBJ2-5; the D gene is possibly TRBD2 (6 bases). The CDR3 spans 16 residues. The germline CDR1 and CDR2 sequences are SGHKS and YYEKEE (reference sequence). Between the trimmed V and J ends, which lost 0 bases and 1 base, there was a span of 13 bases. CDR3 nucleotide sequence: TGTGCCAGCAGCTTGGCCGGCGGGAACGGCCAAGAGACCCAGTACTTC. This sequence encodes CASSLAGGNGQETQYF.